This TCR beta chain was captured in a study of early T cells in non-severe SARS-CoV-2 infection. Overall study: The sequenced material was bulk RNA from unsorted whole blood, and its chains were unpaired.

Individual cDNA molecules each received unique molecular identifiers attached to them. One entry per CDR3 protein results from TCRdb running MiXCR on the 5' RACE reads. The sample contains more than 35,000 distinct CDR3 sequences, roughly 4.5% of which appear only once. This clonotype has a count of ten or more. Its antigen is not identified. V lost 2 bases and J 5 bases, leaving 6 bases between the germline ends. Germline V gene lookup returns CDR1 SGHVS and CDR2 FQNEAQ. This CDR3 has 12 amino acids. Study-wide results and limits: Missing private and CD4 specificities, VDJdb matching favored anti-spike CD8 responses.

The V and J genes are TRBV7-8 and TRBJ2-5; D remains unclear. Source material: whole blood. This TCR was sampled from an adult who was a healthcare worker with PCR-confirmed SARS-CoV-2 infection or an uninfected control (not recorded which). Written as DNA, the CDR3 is TGTGCCAGCAGCTTAAATGGGGAGACCCAGTACTTC. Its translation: CASSLNGETQYF.